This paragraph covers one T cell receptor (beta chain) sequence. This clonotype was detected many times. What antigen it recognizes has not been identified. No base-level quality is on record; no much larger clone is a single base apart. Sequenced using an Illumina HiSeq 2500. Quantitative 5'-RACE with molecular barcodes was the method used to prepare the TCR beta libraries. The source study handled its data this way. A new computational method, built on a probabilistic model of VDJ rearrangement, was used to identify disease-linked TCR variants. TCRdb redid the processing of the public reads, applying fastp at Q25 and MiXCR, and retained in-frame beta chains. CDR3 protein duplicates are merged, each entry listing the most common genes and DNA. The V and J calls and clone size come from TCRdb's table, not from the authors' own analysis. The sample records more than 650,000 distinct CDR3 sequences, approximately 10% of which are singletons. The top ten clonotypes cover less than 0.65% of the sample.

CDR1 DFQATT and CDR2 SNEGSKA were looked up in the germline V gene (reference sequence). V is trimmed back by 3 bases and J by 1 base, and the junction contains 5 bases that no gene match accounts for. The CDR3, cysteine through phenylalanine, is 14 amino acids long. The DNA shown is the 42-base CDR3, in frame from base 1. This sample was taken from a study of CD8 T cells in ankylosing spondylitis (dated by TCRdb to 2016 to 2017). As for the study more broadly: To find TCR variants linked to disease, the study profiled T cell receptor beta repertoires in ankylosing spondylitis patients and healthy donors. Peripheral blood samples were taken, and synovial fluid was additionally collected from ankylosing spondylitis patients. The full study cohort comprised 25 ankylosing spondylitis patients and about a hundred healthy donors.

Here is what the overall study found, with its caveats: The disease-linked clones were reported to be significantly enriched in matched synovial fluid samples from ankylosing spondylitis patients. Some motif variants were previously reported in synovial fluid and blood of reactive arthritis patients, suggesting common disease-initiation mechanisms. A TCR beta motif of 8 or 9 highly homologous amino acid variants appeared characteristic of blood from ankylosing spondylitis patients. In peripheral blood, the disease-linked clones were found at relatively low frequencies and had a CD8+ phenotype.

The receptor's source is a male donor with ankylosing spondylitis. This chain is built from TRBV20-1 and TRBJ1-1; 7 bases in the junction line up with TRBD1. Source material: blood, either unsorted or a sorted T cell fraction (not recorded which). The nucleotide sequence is TGCAGTGCTAGTAATAAGGGGGCGAACACTGAAGCTTTCTTT. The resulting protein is CSASNKGANTEAFF.